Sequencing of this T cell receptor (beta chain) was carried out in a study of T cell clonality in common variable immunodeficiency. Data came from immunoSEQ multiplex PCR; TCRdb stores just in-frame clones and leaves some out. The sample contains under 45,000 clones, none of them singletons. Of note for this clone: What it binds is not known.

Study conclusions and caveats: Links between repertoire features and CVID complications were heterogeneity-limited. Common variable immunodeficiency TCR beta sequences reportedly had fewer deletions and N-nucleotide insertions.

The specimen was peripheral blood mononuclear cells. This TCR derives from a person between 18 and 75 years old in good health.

The CDR3 reads CASSEGGLVSGNTIYF. Partial CDR3 DNA: TGCGCCAGCAGTGAGGGAGGGTTGGTGTCTGGAAACACC. V gene TRBV10-2 combines with J gene TRBJ1-3; D ambiguous. The sequence runs out 3 residues before the end of the CDR3; the remainder is reconstructed from the germline J gene. The CDR3 has 16 residues. Germline CDR1 reads WSHSY; CDR2 reads SAAADI. Deletions cut 2 bases from V and 1 base from J, with 12 bases between.